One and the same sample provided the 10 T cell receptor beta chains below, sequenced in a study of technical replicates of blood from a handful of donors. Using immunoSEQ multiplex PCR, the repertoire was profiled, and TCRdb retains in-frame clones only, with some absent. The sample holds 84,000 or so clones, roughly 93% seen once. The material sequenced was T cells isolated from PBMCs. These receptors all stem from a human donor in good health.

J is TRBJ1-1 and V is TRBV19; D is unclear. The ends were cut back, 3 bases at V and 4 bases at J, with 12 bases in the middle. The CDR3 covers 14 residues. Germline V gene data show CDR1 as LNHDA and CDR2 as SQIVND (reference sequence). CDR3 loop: CASSISGDGTEAFF. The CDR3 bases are TGTGCCAGTAGTATCTCCGGGGATGGCACTGAAGCTTTCTTT.

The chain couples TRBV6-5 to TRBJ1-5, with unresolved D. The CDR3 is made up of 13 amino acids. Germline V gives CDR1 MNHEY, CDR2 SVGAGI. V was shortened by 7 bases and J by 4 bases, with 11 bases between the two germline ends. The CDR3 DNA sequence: TGTGCCAGCACCGACTGGAAAAATCAGCCCCAGCATTTT. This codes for CASTDWKNQPQHF.

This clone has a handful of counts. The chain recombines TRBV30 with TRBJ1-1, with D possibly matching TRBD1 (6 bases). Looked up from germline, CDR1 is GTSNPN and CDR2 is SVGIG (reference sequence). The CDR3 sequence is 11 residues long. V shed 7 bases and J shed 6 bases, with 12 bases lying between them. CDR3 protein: CASGGLAEAFF. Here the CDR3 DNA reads TGTGCCTCGGGGGGCTTGGCTGAAGCTTTCTTT. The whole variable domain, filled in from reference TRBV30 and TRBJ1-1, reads SQTIHQWPATLVQPVGSPLSLECTVEGTSNPNLYWYRQAAGRGLQLLFYSVGIGQISSEVPQNLSASRPQDRQFILSSKKLLLSDSGFYLCASGGLAEAFFGQGTRLTVV.

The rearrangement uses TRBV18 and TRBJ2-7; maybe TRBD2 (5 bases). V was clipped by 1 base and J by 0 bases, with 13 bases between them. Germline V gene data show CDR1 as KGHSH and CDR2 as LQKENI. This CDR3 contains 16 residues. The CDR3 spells CASSPLGADRSYEQYF. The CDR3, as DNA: TGTGCCAGCTCACCACTTGGAGCGGACCGCTCCTACGAGCAGTACTTC.

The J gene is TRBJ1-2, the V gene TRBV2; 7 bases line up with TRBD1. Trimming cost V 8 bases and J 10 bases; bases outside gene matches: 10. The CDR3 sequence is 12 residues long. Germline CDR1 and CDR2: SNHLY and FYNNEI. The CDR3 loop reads CASENRGTDYTF. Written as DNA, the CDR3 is TGTGCCAGCGAAAACAGGGGAACAGACTACACCTTC.

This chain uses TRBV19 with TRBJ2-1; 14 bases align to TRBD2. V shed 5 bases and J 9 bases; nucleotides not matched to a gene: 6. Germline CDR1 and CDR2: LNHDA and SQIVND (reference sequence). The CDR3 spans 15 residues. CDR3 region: CASSPGLAGDPEQFF. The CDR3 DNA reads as TGTGCCAGTAGTCCGGGACTAGCGGGAGATCCTGAGCAGTTCTTC. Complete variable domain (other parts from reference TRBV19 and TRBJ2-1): DGGITQSPKYLFRKEGQNVTLSCEQNLNHDAMYWYRQDPGQGLRLIYYSQIVNDFQKGDIAEGYSVSREKKESFPLTVTSAQKNPTAFYLCASSPGLAGDPEQFFGPGTRLTVL.

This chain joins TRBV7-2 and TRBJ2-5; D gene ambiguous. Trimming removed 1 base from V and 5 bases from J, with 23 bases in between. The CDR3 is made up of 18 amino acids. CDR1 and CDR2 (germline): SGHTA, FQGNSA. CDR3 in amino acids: CASSLGLVLSGWMETQYF. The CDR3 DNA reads TGTGCCAGCAGCTTAGGGCTTGTTCTATCGGGTTGGATGGAGACCCAGTACTTC.

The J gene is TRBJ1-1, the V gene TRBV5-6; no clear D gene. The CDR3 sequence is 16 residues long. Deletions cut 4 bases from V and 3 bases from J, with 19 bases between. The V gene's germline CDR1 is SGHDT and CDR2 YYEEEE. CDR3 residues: CASSLGSGSVYTEAFF. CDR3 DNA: TGTGCCAGCAGCCTGGGGAGCGGGAGTGTATACACTGAAGCTTTCTTT.

The CDR3 DNA sequence: TGTGCCAGCAGCGGGCTCCAACAGGGCCGGGGCTACACCTTC. It yields the protein CASSGLQQGRGYTF. The rearrangement links TRBV5-4 to TRBJ1-2, with D perhaps TRBD1 (6 bases). The ends were cut back, 4 bases at V and 8 bases at J, with 18 bases in the middle. The CDR3 covers 14 residues. Per germline, CDR1 SGHNT and CDR2 YYREEE (reference sequence).

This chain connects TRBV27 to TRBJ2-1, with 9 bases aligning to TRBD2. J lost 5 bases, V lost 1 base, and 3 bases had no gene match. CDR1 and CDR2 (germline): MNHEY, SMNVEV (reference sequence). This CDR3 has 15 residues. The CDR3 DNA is TGTGCCAGCAGTTTATTTCGACTAGCGGACAATGAGCAGTTCTTC. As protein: CASSLFRLADNEQFF.